The TCR beta chain under discussion was sequenced for a study of T-cell reconstitution after alpha-beta-depleted transplantation in children. Unique molecular identifiers featured in how the TCRbeta library was prepared. TCRdb called the PCR reads again in MiXCR, with one record for every CDR3 protein. The sample contains tens of thousands of distinct CDR3 sequences, 4.9% of which appear only once. The CDR3 contains 13 residues. J was trimmed by 7 bases and V by 6 bases; bases with no gene match: 6. Study-wide results and limits: Some patients owed their high day-60 TCRbeta diversity to surviving recipient T cells and thymic progenitors. Among T cells one year after transplant, newly produced cells accounted for most counts and diversity. Expanded graft clones, several hundred of them, were reportedly the source of alpha-beta T cells about two months after transplant.

This clonotype has ten or more counts. Its antigen remains unknown. This receptor was obtained from a boy less than two years old who had a stem cell transplant for acute myeloid leukemia, so the T cells may come from the graft donor. This chain joins TRBV12-3 or TRBV12-4 and TRBJ2-1, with TRBD2 matching over 7 bases. This specimen was PBMCs, mostly from graft donor cells, taken 180 days after TCRalphabeta/CD19-depleted stem cell transplant. In DNA form, the CDR3 reads TGTGCCAGCAGCATACTAGCGCGGAATGAGCAGTTCTTC. This translates into CASSILARNEQFF.